Below, 23 T cell receptor beta chains from the same sample are listed, as sequenced in a study of regulatory T cells in long-lasting Graves disease. Arm-PCR of CDR3 regions and iRepertoire HTBI primers were the basis on which TCR beta libraries were built. TCRdb recomputed calls from the multiplex PCR reads with MiXCR, one row per CDR3 protein. Of roughly 450,000 distinct CDR3 sequences listed, 20% to 25% are singletons. Time point defined: persistent/refractory GD, antithyroid drugs over 5 years with positive TRAb. Making the TCR library involved RNA that had been extracted from PBMCs. The material was peripheral blood mononuclear cells (PBMCs), obtained when the disease was refractory, from a patient treated with antithyroid drugs. The receptors stem from a female donor with Graves disease.

This clonotype appeared a few times. A read error may explain this, as a much larger clone is one base away. This rearrangement joins TRBV11-2 to TRBJ2-5; D could derive from TRBD1 or TRBD2 (5 bases each). CDR1 and CDR2 from the germline V gene are SGHAT and FQNNGV. The CDR3 has 13 amino acids. CDR3 sequence (DNA): TGTGCCAGCAGCTTAGAGGGGACCGAGACCCAGTGCTTC. Residues: CASSLEGTETQCF.

This clonotype was seen a single time. The chain combines TRBV2 with TRBJ2-1; 10 bases align to TRBD2. There are 16 residues in the CDR3. After removal of 8 bases from V and 10 bases from J, the junction contained 17 bases not matched to a gene. CDR1 is SNHLY and CDR2 is FYNNEI in the germline V gene. As DNA, the CDR3 is TGTGCCAGCGTTAGGTCTCTACTACTAGCGGGGAAAGAGCAGTTCTTC. Its translation is CASVRSLLLAGKEQFF.

V is TRBV24-1 and J is TRBJ2-2; TRBD1 aligns across 9 bases. Per the germline V gene, CDR1 is KGHDR and CDR2 is SFDVKD. The CDR3 contains 16 residues. Trimming cost V 1 base and J 7 bases; bases outside gene matches: 6. In nucleotides, the CDR3 is TGTGCCACCAGTGATTTCGCGACAGGGGGTTTCGGGGAGCTGTTTTTT. Residues: CATSDFATGGFGELFF.

This clonotype was found many times. This chain links TRBV7-2 with TRBJ1-2; possible D gene TRBD1, 6 bases. V was cut by 2 bases and J by 1 base, with 8 bases left in between. Germline loops: CDR1 SGHTA, CDR2 FQGNSA. The CDR3 is 14 residues long. The CDR3 spells CASSLLGGNYGYTF. CDR3 nucleotide sequence: TGTGCCAGCAGCTTATTAGGGGGTAACTATGGCTACACCTTC.

This clonotype was seen at least ten times. The V and J genes are TRBV28 and TRBJ2-7; 10 nucleotides align to TRBD2. This CDR3 is built from 17 residues. Germline values: CDR1 MDHEN, CDR2 SYDVKM. J gave up 2 bases and V 4 bases, and 11 bases lay outside the gene matches. CDR3 in DNA: TGTGCCAGCAGTTCCCCTCGGACTAGCGGATCCGCCTACGAGCAGTACTTC. Protein sequence: CASSSPRTSGSAYEQYF.

This clonotype was observed a handful of times. The chain couples TRBV4-2 to TRBJ2-5; 11 nucleotides agree with TRBD2. The V and J ends lost 3 bases and 1 base, in that order; junction bases with no gene match: 4. The V gene's germline CDR1 is LGHNA and CDR2 YNFKEQ. CDR3 size: 16 residues. The CDR3 nucleotides are TGTGCCAGCAGCCACCTTAGCGGGGGGGCCCAAGAGACCCAGTACTTC. As protein: CASSHLSGGAQETQYF.

This clonotype showed up many times. The V and J genes are TRBV7-2 and TRBJ2-5, with D perhaps given as TRBD1 or TRBD2 (5 bases each). CDR1 and CDR2 from the germline V gene are SGHTA and FQGNSA. This CDR3 contains 15 residues. V dropped 2 bases and J dropped 4 bases, with 14 bases sitting between them. The CDR3 nucleotides are TGTGCCAGCAGCTTAATGGGGGAACAAACAGAGACCCAGTACTTC. Its translation: CASSLMGEQTETQYF. Filled out from reference TRBV7-2 and TRBJ2-5, the complete variable domain reads GAGVSQSPSNKVTEKGKDVELRCDPISGHTALYWYRQSLGQGLEFLIYFQGNSAPDKSGLPSDRFSAERTGGSVSTLTIQRTQQEDSAVYLCASSLMGEQTETQYFGPGTRLLVL.

Many counts were recorded for this clonotype. The genes are TRBV28 and TRBJ2-5, with D perhaps TRBD2 (5 bases). The V and J ends lost 4 bases and 5 bases respectively, with 17 bases between them. The V gene's germline CDR1 is MDHEN and CDR2 SYDVKM. CDR3 length: 15 residues. CDR3 nucleotides: TGTGCCAGCAGTTCCACCCGGACTGCCTGGGAGACCCAGTACTTC. Amino acid sequence: CASSSTRTAWETQYF.

The V call is TRBV7-9, the J call TRBJ2-2; D not resolved. V was shortened by 6 bases and J by 4 bases, with 9 bases between the two germline ends. This CDR3 has 13 residues. Per the germline V gene, CDR1 is SEHNR and CDR2 is FQNEAQ (reference sequence). The CDR3 DNA reads as TGTGCCAGCAGGGAACTGGGCACCGGGGAGCTGTTTTTT. It codes for CASRELGTGELFF.

This clonotype was detected a few times. The rearrangement uses TRBV15 and TRBJ2-7; 7 positions match TRBD2. The CDR3 runs to 15 residues. Germline lookup yields CDR1 LNHNV and CDR2 YYDKDF (reference sequence). V shed 3 bases and J 0 bases; nucleotides not matched to a gene: 5. The CDR3 DNA reads TGTGCCACCAGCAGGGGGGGGGGTAGCTCCTACGAGCAGTACTTC. Translated: CATSRGGGSSYEQYF.

This clonotype has a count of ten or more. This chain connects TRBV12-3 or TRBV12-4 to TRBJ2-7; D tentatively fits TRBD1 or TRBD2 (5 bases each). This CDR3 contains 13 residues. V lost 0 bases and J 11 bases, leaving 14 bases between the germline ends. CDR3 sequence: CASSLAPNRGEYF. CDR3 DNA sequence: TGTGCCAGCAGTTTAGCCCCGAACCGGGGCGAGTACTTC.

This clonotype was picked up many times. The chain is built from TRBV6-1 and TRBJ1-2; perhaps TRBD1 as D (5 bases). The CDR3 spans 15 residues. The V and J ends lost 5 bases and 6 bases respectively, with 19 bases between them. The germline CDR1 and CDR2 sequences are MNHNS and SASEGT. DNA of the CDR3: TGTGCCAGCAGTCAGGGACTTCTATTAGGGGATGGCTACACCTTC. Residues: CASSQGLLLGDGYTF.

The sample holds many counts of this clonotype. The CDR3 loop is CASSLGATYEQYF. The CDR3, as DNA: TGTGCCAGCAGCTTAGGGGCCACCTACGAGCAGTACTTC. The rearrangement joins TRBV11-3 to TRBJ2-7, with unresolved D. Trimming stripped 1 base from V and 2 bases from J, with 6 bases between. Per germline, CDR1 SGHNT and CDR2 YENEEA. The CDR3 spans 13 residues.

This clonotype was picked up a small number of times. Just one base apart from a much larger clone, this may be a read error. V gene TRBV3-1 combines with J gene TRBJ2-5; D perhaps matches TRBD1 (5 bases). Germline-derived CDR1 and CDR2 are LGHDT and YNNKEL (reference sequence). The CDR3 sequence is 12 residues long. V shed 6 bases and J shed 0 bases, with 5 bases lying between them. CDR3 residues: CASRGDQETQYF. CDR3 bases: TGTGCCAGCAGAGGGGACCAAGAGACCCAGTACTTC.

Ten or more counts support this clonotype. The rearrangement links TRBV6-1 to TRBJ2-7; either TRBD1 or TRBD2 may fit D (5 bases each). CDR3 size: 14 residues. Trimming took 6 bases from V and 0 from J, leaving 12 bases between them. Germline lookup yields CDR1 MNHNS and CDR2 SASEGT. CDR3 DNA sequence: TGTGCCAGCAGGAATCCTGGGGGCTCCTACGAGCAGTACTTC. The encoded protein is CASRNPGGSYEQYF.

This clonotype was observed many times. The CDR3 DNA reads as TGTGCCAGCAGTACCTCGTATGAGAATTCACCCCTCCACTTT. It yields the protein CASSTSYENSPLHF. The V and J genes are TRBV6-1 and TRBJ1-6; D is undetermined. Trimming took 5 bases from V and 7 from J, leaving 12 bases between them. Germline-derived CDR1 and CDR2 are MNHNS and SASEGT. The CDR3 covers 14 residues.

This clonotype was seen repeatedly, ten times or more. V usage is TRBV28 and J usage is TRBJ1-4, with TRBD1 identical over 8 bases. Germline CDR1 is MDHEN and CDR2 is SYDVKM. The V and J ends lost 6 bases and 6 bases, in that order; junction bases with no gene match: 9. The CDR3 totals 15 residues. CDR3 DNA sequence: TGTGCCAGCAGGTCGTCCGGGACAGGTTATGAAAAACTGTTTTTT. Its translation is CASRSSGTGYEKLFF.

This clonotype showed up just a few times. The chain carries TRBV5-1 and TRBJ2-1; TRBD2 aligns across 10 bases. The V and J ends lost 1 base and 8 bases, in that order; junction bases with no gene match: 9. This CDR3 has 16 amino acids. In germline, CDR1 is SGHRS, CDR2 YFSETQ. CDR3 loop: CASSLPSGSRPDEQFF. The CDR3 DNA follows: TGCGCCAGCAGCTTGCCTAGCGGGAGCCGACCGGATGAGCAGTTCTTC.

The sample holds a few counts of this clonotype. The rearrangement uses TRBV7-2 and TRBJ1-2; TRBD1 is a possible D gene (5 bases). V was clipped by 5 bases and J by 3 bases, with 10 bases between them. Per germline, CDR1 SGHTA and CDR2 FQGNSA. The CDR3 consists of 13 residues. The CDR3 loop reads CASSPGSYYGYTF. DNA of the CDR3: TGTGCCAGCAGCCCAGGGTCTTACTATGGCTACACCTTC.

This clonotype was picked up many times. The V gene is TRBV12-3 or TRBV12-4, the J gene TRBJ1-2; a possible D gene is TRBD1 (5 bases). V was shortened by 10 bases and J by 8 bases, with 11 bases between the two germline ends. The CDR3 is 10 residues long. The chain's CDR3 is CATLGEGYTF. The CDR3 bases are TGTGCCACACTGGGGGAGGGCTACACCTTC.

A remark on this clonotype: A read error may explain this, as a much larger clone is one base away. The chain employs TRBV11-3 and TRBJ1-1; D call uncertain. The V end was cut by 1 base, the J end by 5 bases, with 14 bases between. This CDR3 contains 15 residues. CDR1 SGHNT and CDR2 YENEEA come from the germline V gene. CDR3 coding DNA: TGTGCCAGCAGCTTAGTGGCGGTGCGGAGGACTGAAGCTTTCTTT. Residues: CASSLVAVRRTEAFF.

The rearrangement links TRBV9 to TRBJ2-2; the D is unclear. Germline V CDR1 and CDR2: SGDLS, YYNGEE. The CDR3 is 15 amino acids. Between the trimmed V and J ends, which lost 0 bases and 1 base, there was a span of 7 bases. In DNA form, the CDR3 reads TGTGCCAGCAGCGTAGAGCCACGGAACACCGGGGAGCTGTTTTTT. Encoded protein: CASSVEPRNTGELFF.

This clonotype has only a few counts. V gene TRBV28 combines with J gene TRBJ2-1; no reliable D call. V lost 3 bases, J lost 0 bases, and 9 bases lay in between. Germline V CDR1 and CDR2: MDHEN, SYDVKM. The CDR3 is 15 residues long. The CDR3 is CASSFRGSSYNEQFF. In DNA form, the CDR3 reads TGTGCCAGCAGTTTTCGCGGTAGCTCCTACAATGAGCAGTTCTTC.